This TCR beta chain was captured by sequencing in a study of cytomegalovirus exposure and HLA in healthy donors. Study results and caveats: Earlier results showed most TCR beta V segments being productive about 87% or about 30% of the time. Immune exposure data for these donors was limited to CMV serostatus. In a later analysis, an Asian-associated ancestry cluster reportedly showed fewer N-insertions than the roughly 730-donor mean.

Per germline, CDR1 SGHAT and CDR2 FQNNGV. This CDR3 has 18 residues. The germline V and J ends were trimmed by 4 bases and 0 bases, with 19 bases remaining between them. With 60 Vbeta and 13 Jbeta primers, the PCR was carried out. Here immunoSEQ multiplex PCR was the method, and the copy in TCRdb shows in-frame clones only, minus some. The profile shows 100,000 to 150,000 clones, about two thirds of them singletons. Points on this clone: Its target is not known.

Sequencing used PBMCs. This TCR was recovered from a woman aged 55-69 years in good health and CMV-seropositive. V is TRBV11-2 and J is TRBJ1-3; the D is unclear. CDR3 in amino acids: CASSSARYKVFSGNTIYF. The CDR3 nucleotides read TGTGCCAGCAGCTCCGCTAGATATAAGGTTTTCTCTGGAAACACCATATATTTT. Full variable domain (missing parts from reference TRBV11-2 and TRBJ1-3): EAGVAQSPRYKIIEKRQSVAFWCNPISGHATLYWYQQILGQGPKLLIQFQNNGVVDDSQLPKDRFSAERLKGVDSTLKIQPAKLEDSAVYLCASSSARYKVFSGNTIYFGEGSWLTVV.